The subject of this entry is one T cell receptor (beta chain). Recruited during active infection, patients (from Seattle) were subsequently followed longitudinally. CDR3 size: 14 residues. From germline, CDR1 is LNHDA and CDR2 SQIVND (reference sequence). Trimming pared 5 bases from V and 0 bases from J, leaving 10 bases between. The data derive from a study of blood T cell repertoires in COVID-19. On the study more broadly: The United States, Italy and Spain provided the acute and convalescent COVID-19 samples.

Authors' methods: For nucleated cells, counts were estimated from reference gene primer amplification. Generated by immunoSEQ multiplex PCR, the TCRdb table keeps only in-frame clones and is missing some. V, J and clone size were drawn from that table, and D and trimming were deduced from the DNA. The sample shows about 440,000 clones, about 91% of them seen only once. The TCR was taken from a woman aged 45-65 years with COVID-19, enrolled during active disease. Sequenced sample: peripheral blood. The chain links TRBV19 to TRBJ1-2, with unresolved D. Written as DNA, the CDR3 is TGTGCCAGTAGTCCGGTTTTAGCTAACTATGGCTACACCTTC. It is translated as CASSPVLANYGYTF.